The present TCR beta chain was sequenced within a study of T cells expressing NK-cell markers. From its re-call of the 5' RACE reads, TCRdb lists each CDR3 protein once, without DNA. The sample data list 200,000 to 300,000 distinct CDR3 sequences. The CDR3 runs 13 residues. Germline values: CDR1 DFQATT, CDR2 SNEGSKA (reference sequence). General study points: Expanded NKG2C+ T cell clones were not confirmed as HCMV-specific.

As regards this clonotype: Its antigen is as yet unknown.

What was sequenced was blood T cells: a sorted CD56 or NKG2C T cell subset, CD4+ or CD8+ T cells, or bulk PBMC T cells (not recorded which). The TCR comes from a man between 18 and 29 years old in good health. This sequence joins TRBV20-1 and TRBJ1-2; TCRdb picks TRBD1, but there is no DNA to check that call. The CDR3 sequence is CSARDGPGGGYTF.